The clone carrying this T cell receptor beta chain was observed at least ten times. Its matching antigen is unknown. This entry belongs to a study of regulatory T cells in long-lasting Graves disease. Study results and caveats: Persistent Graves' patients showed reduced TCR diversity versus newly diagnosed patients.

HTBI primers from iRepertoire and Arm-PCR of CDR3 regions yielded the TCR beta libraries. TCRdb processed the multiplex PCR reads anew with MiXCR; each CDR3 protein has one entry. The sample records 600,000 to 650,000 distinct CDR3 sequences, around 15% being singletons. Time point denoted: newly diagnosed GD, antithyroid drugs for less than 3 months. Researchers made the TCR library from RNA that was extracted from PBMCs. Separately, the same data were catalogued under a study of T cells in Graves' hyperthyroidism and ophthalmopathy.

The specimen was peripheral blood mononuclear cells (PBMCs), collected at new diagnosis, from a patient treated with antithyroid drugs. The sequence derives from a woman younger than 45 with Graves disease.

CDR3 sequence (DNA): TGTGCCAGCTCGTCGGGGGCAGTTTCCTACAATGAGCAGTTCTTC. Amino acid sequence: CASSSGAVSYNEQFF. The rearrangement uses TRBV6-1 and TRBJ2-1; D might be TRBD1 or TRBD2, each matching 6 bases. Germline lookup yields CDR1 MNHNS and CDR2 SASEGT. V lost 8 bases and J 1 base, leaving 15 bases between the germline ends. This CDR3 is built from 15 residues.